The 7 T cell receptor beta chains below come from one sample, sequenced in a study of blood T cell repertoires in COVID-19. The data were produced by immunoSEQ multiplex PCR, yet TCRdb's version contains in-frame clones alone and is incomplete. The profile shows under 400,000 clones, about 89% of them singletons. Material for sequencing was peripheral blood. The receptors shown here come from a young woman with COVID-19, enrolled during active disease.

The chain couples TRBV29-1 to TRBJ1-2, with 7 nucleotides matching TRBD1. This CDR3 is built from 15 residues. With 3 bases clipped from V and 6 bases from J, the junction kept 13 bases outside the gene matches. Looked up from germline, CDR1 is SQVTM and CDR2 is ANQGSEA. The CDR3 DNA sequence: TGCAGCGTTGATGACCCGCCCGGGACAGTAGATGGCTACACCTTC. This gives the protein CSVDDPPGTVDGYTF.

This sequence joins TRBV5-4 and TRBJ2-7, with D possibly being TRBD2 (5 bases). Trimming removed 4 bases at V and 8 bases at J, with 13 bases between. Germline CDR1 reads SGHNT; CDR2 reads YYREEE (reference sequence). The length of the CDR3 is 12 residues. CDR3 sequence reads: CASSQDSSQQYF. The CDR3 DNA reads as TGTGCCAGCAGCCAGGACTCAAGCCAGCAGTACTTC. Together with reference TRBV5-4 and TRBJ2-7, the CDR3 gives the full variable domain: ETGVTQSPTHLIKTRGQQVTLRCSSQSGHNTVSWYQQALGQGPQFIFQYYREEENGRGNFPPRFSGLQFPNYSSELNVNALELDDSALYLCASSQDSSQQYFGPGTRLTVT.

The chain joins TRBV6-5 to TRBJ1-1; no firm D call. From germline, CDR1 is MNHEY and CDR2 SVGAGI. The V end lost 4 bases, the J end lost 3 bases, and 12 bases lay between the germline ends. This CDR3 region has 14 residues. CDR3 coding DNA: TGTGCCAGCAGTTTCACTAGGAGGGACACTGAAGCTTTCTTT. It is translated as CASSFTRRDTEAFF.

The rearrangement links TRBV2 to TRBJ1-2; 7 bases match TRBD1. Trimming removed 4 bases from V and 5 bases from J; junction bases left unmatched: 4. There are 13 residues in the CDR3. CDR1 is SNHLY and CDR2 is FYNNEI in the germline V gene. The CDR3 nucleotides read TGTGCCAGCAGTGGACCGGGACAGTATGGCTACACCTTC. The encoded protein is CASSGPGQYGYTF.

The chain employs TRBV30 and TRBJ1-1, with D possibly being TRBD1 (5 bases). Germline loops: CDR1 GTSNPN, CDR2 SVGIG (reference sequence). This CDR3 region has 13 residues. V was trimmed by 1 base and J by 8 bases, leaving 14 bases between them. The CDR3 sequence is CAWSEGHQTEAFF. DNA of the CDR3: TGTGCCTGGAGTGAAGGACATCAAACGGAAGCTTTCTTT.

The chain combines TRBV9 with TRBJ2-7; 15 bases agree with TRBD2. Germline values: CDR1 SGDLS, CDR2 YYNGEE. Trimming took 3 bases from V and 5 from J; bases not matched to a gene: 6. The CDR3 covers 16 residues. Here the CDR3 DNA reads TGTGCCAGCAGCGCCGGGACTAGCGGGAGGTCCCACGAGCAGTACTTC. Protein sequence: CASSAGTSGRSHEQYF.

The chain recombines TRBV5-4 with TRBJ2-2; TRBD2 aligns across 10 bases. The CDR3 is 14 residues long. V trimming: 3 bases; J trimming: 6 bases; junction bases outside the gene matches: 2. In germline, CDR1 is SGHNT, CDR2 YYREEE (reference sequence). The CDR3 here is CASSSSGSPGELFF. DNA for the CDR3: TGTGCCAGCAGCTCTAGCGGGAGCCCCGGGGAGCTGTTTTTT.